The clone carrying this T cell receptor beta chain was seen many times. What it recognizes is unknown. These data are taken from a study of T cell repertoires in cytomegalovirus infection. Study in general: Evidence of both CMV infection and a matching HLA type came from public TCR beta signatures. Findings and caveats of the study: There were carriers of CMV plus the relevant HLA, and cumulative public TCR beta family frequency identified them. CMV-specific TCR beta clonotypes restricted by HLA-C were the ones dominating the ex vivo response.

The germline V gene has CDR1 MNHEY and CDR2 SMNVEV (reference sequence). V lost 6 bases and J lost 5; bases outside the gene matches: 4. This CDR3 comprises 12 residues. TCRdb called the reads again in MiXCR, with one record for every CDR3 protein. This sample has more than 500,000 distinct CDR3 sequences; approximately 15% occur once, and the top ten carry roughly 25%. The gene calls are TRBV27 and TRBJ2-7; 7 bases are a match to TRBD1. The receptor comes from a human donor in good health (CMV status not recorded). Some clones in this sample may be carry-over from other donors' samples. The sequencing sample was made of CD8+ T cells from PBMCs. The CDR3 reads CASSWTGNEQYF. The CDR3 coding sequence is TGTGCCAGCAGCTGGACAGGAAACGAGCAGTACTTC.